The 17 T cell receptor beta chains in this list originate from one sample, sequenced in a study of T cell responses to AZD1222 COVID-19 vaccine. TCRdb keeps only in-frame clones here, not all; method: immunoSEQ multiplex PCR. This sample carries tens of thousands of clones, about 83% of them seen once, and the ten largest clones take over 8%. The source material was peripheral blood, sampled on day 0 of AZD1222 vaccination. All receptors derive from an adult in good health.

In its sample, this clone ranks as medium-sized. The V gene is TRBV5-6, the J gene TRBJ1-2; D gene unclear. Germline V gene data show CDR1 as SGHDT and CDR2 as YYEEEE. This CDR3 is built from 14 residues. V was shortened by 0 bases and J by 2 bases, with 8 bases between the two germline ends. The CDR3 DNA is TGTGCCAGCAGCTTGGTTCGGGGAAACTATGGCTACACCTTC. Translation gives CASSLVRGNYGYTF. Full variable domain (remainder filled in from reference TRBV5-6 and TRBJ1-2): DAGVTQSPTHLIKTRGQQVTLRCSPKSGHDTVSWYQQALGQGPQFIFQYYEEEERQRGNFPDRFSGHQFPNYSSELNVNALLLGDSALYLCASSLVRGNYGYTFGSGTRLTVV.

The genes are TRBV10-3 and TRBJ2-5; D is unresolved. The germline V gene encodes CDR1 ENHRY and CDR2 SYGVKD. CDR3 length: 13 amino acids. Trimming stripped 2 bases from V and 2 bases from J, with 6 bases between. The CDR3, as DNA: TGTGCCATCAGTGAGGACTTACAAGAGACCCAGTACTTC. This encodes CAISEDLQETQYF.

This chain links TRBV27 with TRBJ1-1; D is undetermined. Germline V gene data show CDR1 as MNHEY and CDR2 as SMNVEV (reference sequence). The CDR3 covers 14 residues. Trimming removed 2 bases from V and 6 bases from J, with 13 bases in between. The CDR3 loop is CASSLTRRAPEAFF. The DNA of the CDR3 is TGTGCCAGCAGTTTAACTCGTAGGGCACCTGAAGCTTTCTTT.

This clone was recorded once. The CDR3 is CASSLVAGTNEKLFF. CDR3 coding DNA: TGTGCCAGCAGCTTAGTAGCTGGGACTAATGAAAAACTGTTTTTT. The chain combines TRBV7-2 with TRBJ1-4; the D is unclear. Per the germline V gene, CDR1 is SGHTA and CDR2 is FQGNSA. This CDR3 contains 15 residues. V was pared by 1 base and J by 2 bases, with 8 bases between.

The CDR3 bases are TGTGCCAGCAAAATAGCAAATACGCAGTATTTT. It codes for CASKIANTQYF. This chain connects TRBV6-5 to TRBJ2-3, with D uncertain. Germline V lookup: CDR1 MNHEY, CDR2 SVGAGI. The germline V and J ends were trimmed by 7 bases and 7 bases, with 9 bases remaining between them. The CDR3 covers 11 residues.

This sequence joins TRBV12-3 or TRBV12-4 and TRBJ1-2; the D gene is possibly TRBD1 (5 bases). V was trimmed by 6 bases and J by 7 bases, leaving 9 bases between them. This CDR3 spans 11 amino acids. CDR3 nucleotides: TGTGCCAGCAGCGGGACCCTTGGCTACACCTTC. Amino acids: CASSGTLGYTF.

The chain couples TRBV25-1 to TRBJ2-1; 8 positions agree with TRBD2. Per germline, CDR1 MGHDK and CDR2 SYGVNS. The CDR3 loop spans 14 amino acids. V gave up 3 bases and J gave up 15 bases; unmatched junction bases: 13. The CDR3 reads CASSDSPNGRGTFF. Written as DNA, the CDR3 is TGTGCCAGCAGTGACTCCCCAAACGGGAGGGGAACGTTCTTC.

The CDR3: CASSQAQSAVNYGYTF. The CDR3 bases are TGCGCCAGCAGCCAAGCTCAGTCGGCGGTTAACTATGGCTACACCTTC. The chain is built from TRBV4-1 and TRBJ1-2; D is unresolved. There are 16 residues in the CDR3. The V gene lost 1 base and the J gene lost 1 base, with 13 bases spanning the gap. Germline V gene lookup returns CDR1 MGHRA and CDR2 YSYEKL.

In this sample, this clone turned up once. V is TRBV7-8 and J is TRBJ2-2; TRBD2 agrees at 13 bases. V shed 1 base and J 6 bases; nucleotides not matched to a gene: 2. Germline-derived CDR1 and CDR2 are SGHVS and FQNEAQ. This CDR3 spans 16 amino acids. CDR3 residues: CASSLVTSGRAGELFF. The CDR3 DNA is TGTGCCAGCAGCTTAGTTACTAGCGGGAGGGCCGGGGAGCTGTTTTTT.

V is TRBV6-1 and J is TRBJ1-4, with TRBD1 matching over 9 bases. The junction had 14 bases not matched to a gene; V was cut back by 4 bases and J by 2 bases. CDR1 MNHNS and CDR2 SASEGT come from the germline V gene. The CDR3 consists of 19 residues. The CDR3, as DNA: TGTGCCAGCAGTGCGCTGGACAGGGGTTTAGTATCGACTAATGAAAAACTGTTTTTT. Residues: CASSALDRGLVSTNEKLFF.

This chain joins TRBV5-4 and TRBJ1-2, with 7 bases aligning to TRBD1. This CDR3 has 13 residues. CDR1 is SGHNT, CDR2 YYREEE, per germline (reference sequence). The trim removed 4 bases at V and 4 bases at J, leaving 4 bases unmatched. Here the CDR3 DNA reads TGTGCCAGCAGCACGGACAGGCTCTATGGCTACACCTTC. This gives the protein CASSTDRLYGYTF.

The chain links TRBV24-1 to TRBJ2-7, with a tentative D call TRBD1 (6 bases). Germline V gene sequence: CDR1 KGHDR, CDR2 SFDVKD. The CDR3 consists of 14 residues. V gave up 3 bases and J gave up 7 bases, with 15 bases separating them. CDR3 bases: TGTGCCACCAGTGATAGACGAGGGGGTCGGGAGCAGTACTTC. This codes for CATSDRRGGREQYF.

The chain is built from TRBV27 and TRBJ1-2; D remains unclear. This CDR3 contains 14 residues. V was cut by 1 base and J by 8 bases, with 14 bases left in between. Germline V gene data show CDR1 as MNHEY and CDR2 as SMNVEV (reference sequence). CDR3 sequence reads: CASSLFMGSWGYTF. CDR3 coding DNA: TGTGCCAGCAGTTTATTCATGGGGTCGTGGGGCTACACCTTC.

The V call is TRBV27, the J call TRBJ1-6; 9 bases align to TRBD1. The CDR3 has 16 residues. In germline, CDR1 is MNHEY, CDR2 SMNVEV (reference sequence). J gave up 8 bases and V 3 bases, and 8 bases lay outside the gene matches. The DNA for the CDR3 is TGTGCCAGCAGTTTGAGGCTGACAGGGGGAGATTCACCCCTCCACTTT. Translating gives CASSLRLTGGDSPLHF.

The chain employs TRBV28 and TRBJ2-7; TRBD1 is a possible D gene (6 bases). Germline V lookup: CDR1 MDHEN, CDR2 SYDVKM. The V and J ends lost 0 bases and 7 bases respectively, with 13 bases between them. There are 14 residues in the CDR3. CDR3 in amino acids: CASSLWGAQHEQYF. CDR3 DNA sequence: TGTGCCAGCAGTTTATGGGGGGCGCAACATGAGCAGTACTTC.

The CDR3 here is CASSFSTSGESEQYF. The CDR3 coding sequence is TGTGCCAGCAGTTTCTCGACTAGCGGGGAGTCCGAGCAGTACTTC. The rearrangement joins TRBV27 to TRBJ2-7; 11 nucleotides line up with TRBD2. This CDR3 comprises 15 residues. Germline CDR1 is MNHEY and CDR2 is SMNVEV (reference sequence). After removal of 3 bases from V and 6 bases from J, the junction contained 7 bases not matched to a gene.

V is TRBV18 and J is TRBJ2-7; D tentatively reads TRBD1 or TRBD2 (6 bases each). Trimming took off 1 base at V and 0 bases at J, with 13 bases between the two ends. The CDR3 covers 16 residues. CDR1 and CDR2 from the germline V gene are KGHSH and LQKENI. The CDR3 bases are TGTGCCAGCTCACCACAGGGGGGAGGAATCTCCTACGAGCAGTACTTC. Its protein product is CASSPQGGGISYEQYF.